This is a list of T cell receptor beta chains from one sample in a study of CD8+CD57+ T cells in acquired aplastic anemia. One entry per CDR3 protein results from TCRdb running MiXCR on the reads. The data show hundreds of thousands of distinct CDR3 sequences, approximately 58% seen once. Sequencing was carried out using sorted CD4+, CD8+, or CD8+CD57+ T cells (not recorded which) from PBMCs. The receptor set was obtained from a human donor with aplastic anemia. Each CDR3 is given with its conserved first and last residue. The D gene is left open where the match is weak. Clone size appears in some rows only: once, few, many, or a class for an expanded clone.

cdr3_nt: TGTGCCAGCTCACCACCGCAAACAGGGGGAGCTGAAGCTTTCTTT
cdr3_aa: CASSPPQTGGAEAFF
v_call: TRBV18
j_call: TRBJ1-1
clone_size: -
d_call: TRBD1

cdr3_nt: TGTGCCAGCAGTTCCCGGGACTTGCAGTACTTC
cdr3_aa: CASSSRDLQYF
v_call: TRBV6-1
j_call: TRBJ2-7
clone_size: -
d_call: -

cdr3_nt: TGTGCCACCAGCAGAGGGGGGCTCGTCACCGGGGAGCTGTTTTTT
cdr3_aa: CATSRGGLVTGELFF
v_call: TRBV15
j_call: TRBJ2-2
clone_size: many
d_call: -

cdr3_nt: TGTGCCAGCAGCTTATTCGGCGGGGGGGCCTTGGGCAAAAACATTCAGTACTTC
cdr3_aa: CASSLFGGGALGKNIQYF
v_call: TRBV7-9
j_call: TRBJ2-4
clone_size: many
d_call: TRBD2

cdr3_nt: TGCGCCAGCAGCCAATATCCAGGGGGCGAGCAGTACTTC
cdr3_aa: CASSQYPGGEQYF
v_call: TRBV2
j_call: TRBJ2-7
clone_size: -
d_call: TRBD1

cdr3_nt: TGTGCTAGTGGAAGGACGGCCGGTACCGGGGAGCTGTTTTTT
cdr3_aa: CASGRTAGTGELFF
v_call: TRBV19
j_call: TRBJ2-2
clone_size: -
d_call: -

cdr3_nt: TGTGCCAGCAGTGCTAGTAGGTCCGGGACTAGCGGGGGCCGCACAGATACGCAGTATTTT
cdr3_aa: CASSASRSGTSGGRTDTQYF
v_call: TRBV2
j_call: TRBJ2-3
clone_size: -
d_call: TRBD2

cdr3_nt: TGTGCCAGCAGCTCAAGCGGGGGGGAGTACGAGCAGTACTTC
cdr3_aa: CASSSSGGEYEQYF
v_call: TRBV7-9
j_call: TRBJ2-7
clone_size: -
d_call: TRBD2

cdr3_nt: TGCAGCGTTGTTAACGGGTCCTCCTACGAGCAGTACTTC
cdr3_aa: CSVVNGSSYEQYF
v_call: TRBV29-1
j_call: TRBJ2-7
clone_size: many
d_call: -

cdr3_nt: TGCAGTGCTAGCCTAGCGGGAGGGCCCTTGGGCACAGATACGCAGTATTTT
cdr3_aa: CSASLAGGPLGTDTQYF
v_call: TRBV20-1
j_call: TRBJ2-3
clone_size: -
d_call: TRBD2

cdr3_nt: TGTGCCAGTAGTATGGGGACAGGAGACACAGATACGCAGTATTTT
cdr3_aa: CASSMGTGDTDTQYF
v_call: TRBV19
j_call: TRBJ2-3
clone_size: many
d_call: TRBD1

cdr3_nt: TGTGCCAGCAGCCCAGATGAGAGGCTCTTGAACACTGAAGCTTTCTTT
cdr3_aa: CASSPDERLLNTEAFF
v_call: TRBV7-3
j_call: TRBJ1-1
clone_size: many
d_call: -

cdr3_nt: TGTGCCACCAGCAGCTTAACGTCCGACAGTTCATACAATGAGCAGTTCTTC
cdr3_aa: CATSSLTSDSSYNEQFF
v_call: TRBV15
j_call: TRBJ2-1
clone_size: -
d_call: -

cdr3_nt: TGTGCCAGCAGCTTATCCCGACTGGATGAGCAGTTCTTC
cdr3_aa: CASSLSRLDEQFF
v_call: TRBV11-2
j_call: TRBJ2-1
clone_size: few
d_call: -

cdr3_nt: TGCAGTACATTACGAGGCTACACCTTC
cdr3_aa: CSTLRGYTF
v_call: TRBV20-1
j_call: TRBJ1-2
clone_size: -
d_call: -

cdr3_nt: TGTGCCACTCTCCGGGAGTGGGGCAATCAGCCCCAGCATTTT
cdr3_aa: CATLREWGNQPQHF
v_call: TRBV24-1
j_call: TRBJ1-5
clone_size: -
d_call: -

cdr3_nt: TGCAGTGCTAGAGGCTCAAAAGGTCAGCCCCAGCATTTT
cdr3_aa: CSARGSKGQPQHF
v_call: TRBV20-1
j_call: TRBJ1-5
clone_size: -
d_call: -

cdr3_nt: TGCAGCGCCGACTTCGAGAGGACCCAGTACTTC
cdr3_aa: CSADFERTQYF
v_call: TRBV29-1
j_call: TRBJ2-5
clone_size: -
d_call: -

cdr3_nt: TGCGCCAGCAGTGAGTCGATAACTAGGATGGGGCAAGATACGCAGTATTTT
cdr3_aa: CASSESITRMGQDTQYF
v_call: TRBV10-1
j_call: TRBJ2-3
clone_size: -
d_call: -

cdr3_nt: TGCGCCAGCAGTTTGGTCGTTGAGCAGTTCTTC
cdr3_aa: CASSLVVEQFF
v_call: TRBV5-1
j_call: TRBJ2-1
clone_size: -
d_call: -

cdr3_nt: TGTGCCAGCAGTGCCGGGGGACAGGGGCCCGAGGAGACCCAGTACTTC
cdr3_aa: CASSAGGQGPEETQYF
v_call: TRBV2
j_call: TRBJ2-5
clone_size: few
d_call: TRBD1

cdr3_nt: TGTGCCATCAGGGGGACAGGGGGCTACAATGAGCAGTTCTTC
cdr3_aa: CAIRGTGGYNEQFF
v_call: TRBV10-3
j_call: TRBJ2-1
clone_size: once
d_call: TRBD1

cdr3_nt: TGTGCCGGCAGCCGAAGGCCCAGGACAGGTCGCAATAGCTACACCTTC
cdr3_aa: CAGSRRPRTGRNSYTF
v_call: TRBV6-5
j_call: TRBJ1-2
clone_size: few
d_call: TRBD1

cdr3_nt: TGTGCCAGCAGCTTAACCCCAGCGAAAGGGGTTGAGCAGTTCTTC
cdr3_aa: CASSLTPAKGVEQFF
v_call: TRBV7-2
j_call: TRBJ2-1
clone_size: many
d_call: -

cdr3_nt: TGTGCCAGTAGTTTAGGTTCACGTCAGCCCCAGCATTTT
cdr3_aa: CASSLGSRQPQHF
v_call: TRBV19
j_call: TRBJ1-5
clone_size: -
d_call: -

cdr3_nt: TGTGCCAGCAGCCCGGGGACAGCGATCAATTCACCCCTCCACTTT
cdr3_aa: CASSPGTAINSPLHF
v_call: TRBV7-9
j_call: TRBJ1-6
clone_size: -
d_call: TRBD1

cdr3_nt: TGCGCCAGCTCTGGACAGGGGGTCACGTACGAGCAGTACTTC
cdr3_aa: CASSGQGVTYEQYF
v_call: TRBV10-1
j_call: TRBJ2-7
clone_size: many
d_call: TRBD1

cdr3_nt: TGTGCCACCAGTGATTCCGCCGGGTTCCAAGAGACCCAGTACTTC
cdr3_aa: CATSDSAGFQETQYF
v_call: TRBV24-1
j_call: TRBJ2-5
clone_size: many
d_call: -

cdr3_nt: TGTGCCAGCAGTTTACGAGGACAGGGGCAGTTCTTC
cdr3_aa: CASSLRGQGQFF
v_call: TRBV12-3/TRBV12-4
j_call: TRBJ2-1
clone_size: many
d_call: TRBD1

cdr3_nt: TGTGCCAGCTCTTCCGGATGGGAGACCCAGTACTTC
cdr3_aa: CASSSGWETQYF
v_call: TRBV18
j_call: TRBJ2-5
clone_size: -
d_call: -

cdr3_nt: TGTGCCAGCAGCTTGGACCTGGCGGGAGGAACCTACGAGCAGTACTTC
cdr3_aa: CASSLDLAGGTYEQYF
v_call: TRBV5-8
j_call: TRBJ2-7
clone_size: many
d_call: TRBD2

cdr3_nt: TGTGCCACCAGCAGAGATACAACCCGGAACACCATATATTTT
cdr3_aa: CATSRDTTRNTIYF
v_call: TRBV15
j_call: TRBJ1-3
clone_size: many
d_call: -

cdr3_nt: TGTGCCAGCAGCTTGGCGTTGAACACCGGGGAGCTGTTTTTT
cdr3_aa: CASSLALNTGELFF
v_call: TRBV11-2
j_call: TRBJ2-2
clone_size: many
d_call: -